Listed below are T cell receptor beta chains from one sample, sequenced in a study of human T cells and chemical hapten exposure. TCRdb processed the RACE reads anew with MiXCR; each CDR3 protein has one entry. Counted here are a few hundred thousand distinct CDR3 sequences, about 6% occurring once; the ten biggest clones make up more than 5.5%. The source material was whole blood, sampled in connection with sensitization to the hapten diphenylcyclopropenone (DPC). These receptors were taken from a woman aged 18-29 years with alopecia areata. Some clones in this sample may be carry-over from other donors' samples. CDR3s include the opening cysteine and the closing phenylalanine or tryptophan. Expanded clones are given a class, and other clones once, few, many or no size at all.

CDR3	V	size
CASSLGDRGPGRATNEKLFF	TRBV7-2	many
CASSSPGTGAGELFF	TRBV6-5	few
CASSFNQQTAHSNQPQHF	TRBV27	few
CASRTGNEKLFF	TRBV5-1	many
CASSLRPGGEGNEKLFF	TRBV11-2	few
CASSRSQAREKLFF	TRBV5-1	few
CASSRRTGGLGGELFF	TRBV27	few
CASSPAGTSSSVTQYF	TRBV7-3	.
CASRQTSSYEQYF	TRBV28	many
CASSSKTGVDNYGYTF	TRBV7-8	many
CSVEEGQGLGYEQYF	TRBV29-1	few
CASSPDGYYNEQFF	TRBV6-2/TRBV6-3	few
CASSFLTGEKNIQYF	TRBV12-3/TRBV12-4	many
CASSLSPGGSYADTQYF	TRBV7-6	.
CSARRGRARNEQYF	TRBV20-1	many
CASSLAGTFEAFF	TRBV7-2	.
CASTFHTEAFF	TRBV6-1	few
CASNTGQGATEAFF	TRBV28	.
CASSLAHRKRNTEAFF	TRBV12-3/TRBV12-4	.
CASSPAWRSTYEQYF	TRBV27	few
CASSASGEQFF	TRBV9	few
CASSLETGRDTQYF	TRBV5-1	.
CASSSRGVREAFF	TRBV7-6	many
CASRRTLDRGGYGYTF	TRBV6-2/TRBV6-3	few
CASSLVIAGTSTDTQYF	TRBV7-2	.
CSVVRGDLNTEAFF	TRBV29-1	.
CASSLSRPSSYNSPLHF	TRBV27	.
CASSPNGEHVLTF	TRBV18	few
CASSLWTSGGPGYNEQFF	TRBV7-2	.
CASSWQGGSYNEQFF	TRBV7-3	few
CSVEVGEGLAETQYF	TRBV29-1	few
CASSLDEGRTLNFF	TRBV5-1	few
CASSQVRGVTGTRKFF	TRBV3-1	.
CATSRDRTYNEQFF	TRBV15	.
CASSEASNRVDQPQHF	TRBV6-1	many
CASSSAERANVLTF	TRBV5-1	few
CASSLTSGANQPQHF	TRBV6-2/TRBV6-3	many
CASSDDGDTEAFF	TRBV11-3	many
CASTVGGERQPQHF	TRBV6-2/TRBV6-3	many
CASSLTTNSEQFF	TRBV7-3	.
CASGQTSNINEQFF	TRBV12-5	few
CASSRRGGRTDTQYF	TRBV10-2	few
CASSYSLRAASPLHF	TRBV6-5	many
CSVGTSGDFNEQFF	TRBV29-1	few
CASSLSGQIIYEQYF	TRBV27	many
CASSPPAGRGSYNEQFF	TRBV12-3/TRBV12-4	.
CASRQSSYNSPLHF	TRBV12-3/TRBV12-4	few
CASSPSRGRYNEQFF	TRBV5-4	few
CASSGDRLYF	TRBV12-5	many
CASSRDTDSNQPQHF	TRBV27	many
CASSDTPSKVSYTF	TRBV28	many
CASSAGGTAYTQYF	TRBV9	many
CAISESRGLKPQHF	TRBV10-3	many
CASSLGSMSGDSYGYTF	TRBV7-2	few
CASSLGVAENTEAFF	TRBV7-9	many